This TCR beta chain was profiled in a study of blood T cell repertoires in COVID-19. Study-wide background: The study drew acute and convalescent COVID-19 samples from the United States, Italy and Spain. The analysed material was cDNA or gDNA that came from T cells, B-cell-depleted T cells, or PBMCs.

Living in about two dozen US areas, the participants were between roughly 18 and 89 years of age. Cohort 3 recovered donors had two negative PCRs, clearance, or symptom resolution. Sequencing used immunoSEQ multiplex PCR; TCRdb keeps in-frame clones, though not all of them. The sample holds 300,000 to 350,000 clones, about 90% seen once. CDR1 is LNHNV and CDR2 is YYDKDF in the germline V gene (reference sequence). The CDR3 runs 15 residues. The ends were cut back, 1 base at V and 4 bases at J, with 13 bases in the middle. This sequence joins TRBV15 and TRBJ1-2; D gene ambiguous. The TCR comes from a woman aged 25-40 years who had recovered from COVID-19. The source material was PBMCs or T cells enriched from blood (not recorded which). The CDR3 DNA is TGTGCCACCAGCAGAGGACTAGACTCCTCCTATGGCTACACCTTC. Protein sequence: CATSRGLDSSYGYTF. The variable domain in full, completed from reference TRBV15 and TRBJ1-2, reads DAMVIQNPRYQVTQFGKPVTLSCSQTLNHNVMYWYQQKSSQAPKLLFHYYDKDFNNEADTPDNFQSRRPNTSFCFLDIRSPGLGDTAMYLCATSRGLDSSYGYTFGSGTRLTVV.